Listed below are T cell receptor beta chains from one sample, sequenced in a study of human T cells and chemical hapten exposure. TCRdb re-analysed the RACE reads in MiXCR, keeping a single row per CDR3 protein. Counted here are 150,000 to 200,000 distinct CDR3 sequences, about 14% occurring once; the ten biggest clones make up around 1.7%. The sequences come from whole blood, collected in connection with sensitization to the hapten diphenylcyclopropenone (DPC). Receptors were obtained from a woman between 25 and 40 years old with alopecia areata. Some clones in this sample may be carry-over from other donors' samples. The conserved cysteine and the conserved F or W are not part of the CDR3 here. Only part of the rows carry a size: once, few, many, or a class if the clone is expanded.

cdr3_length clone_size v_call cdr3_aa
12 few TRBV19 ASSIQQGVYEQY
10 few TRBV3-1 ASSHNNSPLH
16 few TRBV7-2 ASSLMGGLGQGNSPLH
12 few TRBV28 ASSRPGPSNEQY
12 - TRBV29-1 SVRWGTSQNIQY
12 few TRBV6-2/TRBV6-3 ASSTQRLQETQY
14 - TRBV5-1 ASSLLLGGSNTEAF
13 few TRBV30 AWSVPGTYPYEQY
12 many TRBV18 ASSPGGNNEKLF
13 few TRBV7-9 ASSQSDLNTGELF
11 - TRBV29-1 SVGGAGYNEQF
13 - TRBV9 ASSVGLGEPYEQY
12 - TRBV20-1 SARWTDPTDTQY
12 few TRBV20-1 SARPRTKVDTQY
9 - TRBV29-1 SALFEGGYT
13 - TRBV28 ASSTIGTGAYEQY
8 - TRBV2 VSTGAEQF
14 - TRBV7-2 ASSATPGLAAGELF
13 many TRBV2 ASSQQGPIGEKLF
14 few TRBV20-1 SANGALARIQETQY
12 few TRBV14 ASSPRTGGYGYT
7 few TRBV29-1 SVETGYT
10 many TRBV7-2 ASSLFNTEAF
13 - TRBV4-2 ASSQPPDRAGELF
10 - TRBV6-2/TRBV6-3 ASSSEGDTQY